This record concerns one TCR beta chain sequence. This clonotype turned up a few times. Its binding antigen is unknown. The sample holds no much larger clone one base away, and base qualities are not on file. Explained via the paper, the treatment or condition label denotes: roughly 11-day PBMC culture with coronavirus spike peptide pools or control peptides (ViraFEST assay). The ViraFEST assay, used in the study, expanded antigen-specific T cells with peptide pools and then identified the expanded clonotypes through TCR sequencing. The convalescent patients' positive SARS-CoV-2 PCR tests fell between March and December 2020, which was before the Alpha, Beta and Delta variants emerged in the United States. Each well held approximately 2 million PBMCs cultured in IMDM containing about 5% human AB serum and around 9.2 IU/ml IL-2, with 8 to 10 ug/ml peptide pools added. On days 3 and 7, half of the culture medium was replaced with fresh IL-2-containing medium. After around 11 days of culture, CD4+ T cells were isolated by negative selection with the EasySep CD4+ T cell isolation kit. Ficoll-Paque Plus gradient centrifugation was used to isolate PBMCs from whole blood, and the isolated PBMCs were then either used fresh or cryopreserved at -140C. Triplicate wells were generally used for each culture condition.

The receptor library was made with PCR. At the Johns Hopkins FTIC core, DNA from the cultured CD4+ T cells underwent TCR sequencing with the Oncomine TCR Beta short-read assay. The QIAamp micro DNA kit was used to extract genomic DNA from the cultured CD4+ T cells. Oncomine TCR Beta libraries made from cultured CD4+ T cells were pooled using unique dual indexes and sequenced on an Illumina iSeq 100. Per the authors' processing: Non-productive sequences were removed, and CDR3s not starting with C, not ending with F or W, or shorter than 7 amino acids were discarded. Antigen-specific clonotypes were identified using the MANAFEST web application through comparison of peptide-stimulated wells with reference and other culture wells. For a clone to be called positive, the clone needed an FDR below 0.05, an odds ratio above 5, and a productive frequency above 0.1% in at least two of three replicate wells. A clonotype was classed as cross-reactive if the clonotype showed significant expansion both in SARS-CoV-2 spike wells and in at least one common cold coronavirus spike condition. Similarity between CDR3 sequences was evaluated in R version 3.6.1 using Levenshtein distances (stringdist) and unrooted phylogenetic trees (ape). Using fastp at Q25 and MiXCR, TCRdb reprocessed the public reads and kept productive beta chains. Identical CDR3 protein sequences are pooled into one entry, listed with their most common genes and DNA. In this record, the V and J calls reflect TCRdb's handling and not the investigators' own analysis. Present in this sample are about 6,800 distinct CDR3 sequences, less than 30% of which were seen just once. In total, the top ten clones hold 9% to 9.5% of the sample.

This record belongs to a study of vaccination and CD4 T cells after COVID-19 (dated by TCRdb to the early 2020s). For the study in its entirety: SARS-CoV-2 positivity had been established in the convalescent patients by nasal swab PCR, and mild disease was recorded in several of these patients and severe disease in one. Post-COVID blood samples were collected from convalescent patients a median of approximately 100 days after diagnosis, with a range of roughly 30 to 161 days. Participants received two doses of either the Pfizer-BioNTech BNT162b2 vaccine (n=8) or the Moderna mRNA-1273 vaccine (n=2). In control cultures, a CEFX viral epitope pool was used as positive control, an HIV-1 Nef peptide pool was used as negative control, or no peptide was added. Post-vaccine blood samples were taken a median of 72 days after the second vaccine dose, with a range of about 14 to 241 days. Overlapping spike peptide pools from SARS-CoV-2 and from the common cold coronaviruses HCoV-NL63, HCoV-OC43 and HCoV-229E were used as culture stimuli. In approximately ten COVID-19 convalescent patients and 4 infection-naive healthy vaccine recipients, the spike-specific CD4+ TCR repertoire before mRNA vaccination was compared with the repertoire after mRNA vaccination. The convalescent cohort included six males and four females, with two Hispanic individuals, seven Caucasians, two Asians and one multiracial person. Study-wide findings and limitations: Of the vaccine-specific clones found in convalescent patients, nearly all (304 of 307) were mono-reactive for SARS-CoV-2 spike instead of being cross-reactive with common cold coronaviruses. The number of convalescent patients in the study was relatively small, and the study did not examine early timepoints following natural infection. In convalescent patients, a median roughly 87% of post-vaccine SARS-CoV-2-reactive clones were detected only after vaccination, and vaccine-specific priming was suggested by this finding. The median count of SARS-CoV-2-reactive clonotypes went up from around 21 after infection to about 41 after vaccination, although the change was not significant.

V is pruned by 3 bases and J by 0 bases, leaving 8 bases of the junction without a gene match. From the germline V gene (reference sequence), CDR1 is DFQATT and CDR2 is SNEGSKA. From the cysteine through the phenylalanine, the CDR3 covers 16 amino acids. CDR3 DNA only is kept here, 48 bases in frame from base 1. The receptor comes from a human donor who had recovered from COVID-19. The chain employs TRBV20-1 and TRBJ2-3, with 8 middle bases fitting TRBD2. Sequenced here: CD4+ T cells from blood, cultured in vitro, sampled after SARS-CoV-2 vaccination. The CDR3 protein: CSARGSGGHSTDTQYF. The nucleotides read TGCAGTGCTAGGGGGAGCGGGGGCCACAGCACAGATACGCAGTATTTT.